The 16 T cell receptor beta chains in this list originate from one sample, sequenced in a study of CD8+ T cells in alopecia areata. Once RNA had been extracted, it was reverse transcribed into cDNA to act as the sequencing template. The data were produced by immunoSEQ multiplex PCR, yet TCRdb's version contains in-frame clones alone and is incomplete. The table records about 200,000 clones, 56% of them present only once. Source material: CD8+ T cells sorted from blood. The receptors derive from a human donor in good health.

The rearrangement links TRBV5-1 to TRBJ1-1; the D gene is possibly TRBD1 (5 bases). Germline values: CDR1 SGHRS, CDR2 YFSETQ. This CDR3 contains 14 residues. V dropped 3 bases and J dropped 4 bases, with 13 bases sitting between them. CDR3 loop: CASSWQGGGTEAFF. CDR3 DNA: TGCGCCAGCAGCTGGCAGGGTGGAGGCACTGAAGCTTTCTTT. Looking up the rest from reference TRBV5-1 and TRBJ1-1 gives the full variable domain: KAGVTQTPRYLIKTRGQQVTLSCSPISGHRSVSWYQQTPGQGLQFLFEYFSETQRNKGNFPGRFSGRQFSNSRSEMNVSTLELGDSALYLCASSWQGGGTEAFFGQGTRLTVV.

The chain has TRBV29-1 and TRBJ1-2; the D is unclear. The CDR3 is 10 residues long. Germline CDR1 and CDR2: SQVTM and ANQGSEA. V shed 8 bases and J shed 4 bases, with 8 bases lying between them. CDR3 in amino acids: CSFSTYGYTF. Written as DNA, the CDR3 is TGCAGCTTTTCGACCTATGGCTACACCTTC.

There are a few counts of this clone. V and J are TRBV6-5 and TRBJ1-6; no reliable D call. Trimming took 5 bases from V and 5 from J, leaving 4 bases between them. This CDR3 comprises 12 residues. Germline V gene sequence: CDR1 MNHEY, CDR2 SVGAGI. CDR3 sequence: CASSEDNSPLHF. The CDR3 DNA is TGTGCCAGCAGTGAAGATAATTCACCCCTCCACTTT.

The rearrangement joins TRBV4-1 to TRBJ1-1; D remains ambiguous. The ends were cut back, 6 bases at V and 2 bases at J, with 13 bases in the middle. There are 14 residues in the CDR3. Germline CDR1 reads MGHRA; CDR2 reads YSYEKL. The CDR3 sequence: CASSPTQLNTEAFF. CDR3 coding DNA: TGCGCCAGCAGTCCGACCCAACTCAACACTGAAGCTTTCTTT.

The genes are TRBV18 and TRBJ1-4, with D possibly being TRBD1 (5 bases). Between the trimmed V and J ends, which lost 2 bases and 7 bases, there was a span of 14 bases. Germline CDR1 and CDR2: KGHSH and LQKENI. CDR3 length equals 15 residues. The CDR3 sequence: CASSPVRTRGEKLFF. CDR3 nucleotides: TGTGCCAGCTCACCAGTCAGGACACGTGGTGAAAAACTGTTTTTT.

This chain uses TRBV7-9 with TRBJ1-1; D call uncertain. The germline gives CDR1 SEHNR, CDR2 FQNEAQ (reference sequence). The CDR3 runs to 12 residues. The V end lost 5 bases, the J end lost 10 bases, and 14 bases lay between the germline ends. In DNA, the CDR3 is TGTGCCAGCAGCGGTCGGGGAGATGGAGCTTTCTTT. Residues: CASSGRGDGAFF.

This chain joins TRBV4-1 and TRBJ2-3; 9 positions agree with TRBD2. CDR3 length: 15 amino acids. V lost 2 bases to trimming and J lost 5 bases; unmatched junction nucleotides: 5. Germline V gene lookup returns CDR1 MGHRA and CDR2 YSYEKL. The CDR3 region is CASSQPGLAIDTQYF. Here the CDR3 DNA reads TGCGCCAGCAGCCAACCGGGACTAGCAATAGATACGCAGTATTTT.

This clone was recorded a few times. The V gene is TRBV29-1, the J gene TRBJ1-1; no definite D call. V lost 5 bases and J 8 bases, leaving 15 bases between the germline ends. The length of the CDR3 is 12 residues. CDR1 and CDR2 (germline): SQVTM, ANQGSEA. CDR3 residues: CSVTRPSREAFF. The CDR3 DNA is TGCAGCGTTACTCGGCCATCCCGGGAAGCTTTCTTT.

This chain connects TRBV7-6 to TRBJ1-1, with D maybe TRBD1 (5 bases). V shed 7 bases and J shed 0 bases, with 12 bases lying between them. CDR3 size: 14 residues. Per the germline V gene, CDR1 is SGHVS and CDR2 is FNYEAQ. The CDR3 nucleotides are TGTGCCAGCACCTGGGGGGTGATGAACACTGAAGCTTTCTTT. It translates to CASTWGVMNTEAFF.

The chain employs TRBV7-2 and TRBJ2-7, with D perhaps given as TRBD1 or TRBD2 (5 bases each). The CDR3 has 16 amino acids. Deletions cut 5 bases from V and 2 bases from J, with 19 bases between. CDR1 and CDR2 from the germline V gene are SGHTA and FQGNSA. The CDR3 bases are TGTGCCAGCAGCCCAACTCCCGGGACGGCTGCCTACGAGCAGTACTTC. This sequence encodes CASSPTPGTAAYEQYF.

CDR3 amino acids: CASSGAIHRNSETQYF. The CDR3 DNA reads as TGTGCCAGCAGTGGGGCTATTCATCGGAATTCGGAGACCCAGTACTTC. The chain uses TRBV2 and TRBJ2-5; no clear D. There are 16 residues in the CDR3. V lost 4 bases, J lost 5 bases, and 20 bases lay in between. Germline CDR1 reads SNHLY; CDR2 reads FYNNEI.

This clone was detected only once. This chain joins TRBV5-1 and TRBJ1-5, with a possible D match to TRBD1 (6 bases). The CDR3 runs to 15 residues. The germline CDR1 and CDR2 sequences are SGHRS and YFSETQ. Trimming pared 3 bases from V and 3 bases from J, leaving 13 bases between. The CDR3: CASSWAGALNQPQHF. DNA of the CDR3: TGCGCCAGCAGCTGGGCAGGGGCCCTCAATCAGCCCCAGCATTTT.

This clone appeared a few times. The chain uses TRBV19 and TRBJ1-1; possibly TRBD1 for D (6 bases). Germline values: CDR1 LNHDA, CDR2 SQIVND (reference sequence). Between the trimmed V and J ends, which lost 3 bases and 4 bases, there was a span of 12 bases. The CDR3 totals 14 residues. CDR3: CASSMAGGGTEAFF. CDR3 coding DNA: TGTGCCAGTAGTATGGCCGGGGGCGGCACTGAAGCTTTCTTT.

The rearrangement links TRBV27 to TRBJ1-2; tentatively, D is TRBD1 (5 bases). The V and J ends lost 5 bases and 4 bases respectively, with 11 bases between them. This CDR3 comprises 13 residues. The germline V gene encodes CDR1 MNHEY and CDR2 SMNVEV (reference sequence). Written as DNA, the CDR3 is TGTGCCAGCAGTCTACAGGCGACCTATGGCTACACCTTC. It yields the protein CASSLQATYGYTF.

The gene calls are TRBV30 and TRBJ2-7, with TRBD2 matching over 7 bases. CDR1 is GTSNPN and CDR2 is SVGIG in the germline V gene (reference sequence). V lost 4 bases and J lost 1; bases outside the gene matches: 13. This CDR3 spans 16 amino acids. CDR3 loop: CAWTLDHGGGSYEQYF. The CDR3 bases are TGTGCCTGGACCCTAGACCACGGGGGAGGGTCCTACGAGCAGTACTTC.

The genes are TRBV29-1 and TRBJ1-2; TRBD1 agrees at 9 bases. This CDR3 region has 16 residues. The J segment lost 3 bases and the V segment lost 4 bases, leaving 12 bases of the junction unmatched. The V gene's germline CDR1 is SQVTM and CDR2 ANQGSEA. The CDR3 reads CSVAPGQGRDDYGYTF. In DNA, the CDR3 is TGCAGCGTTGCCCCCGGACAGGGGCGTGATGACTATGGCTACACCTTC. The full variable domain, completed using reference TRBV29-1 and TRBJ1-2, is SAVISQKPSRDICQRGTSLTIQCQVDSQVTMMFWYRQQPGQSLTLIATANQGSEATYESGFVIDKFPISRPNLTFSTLTVSNMSPEDSSIYLCSVAPGQGRDDYGYTFGSGTRLTVV.